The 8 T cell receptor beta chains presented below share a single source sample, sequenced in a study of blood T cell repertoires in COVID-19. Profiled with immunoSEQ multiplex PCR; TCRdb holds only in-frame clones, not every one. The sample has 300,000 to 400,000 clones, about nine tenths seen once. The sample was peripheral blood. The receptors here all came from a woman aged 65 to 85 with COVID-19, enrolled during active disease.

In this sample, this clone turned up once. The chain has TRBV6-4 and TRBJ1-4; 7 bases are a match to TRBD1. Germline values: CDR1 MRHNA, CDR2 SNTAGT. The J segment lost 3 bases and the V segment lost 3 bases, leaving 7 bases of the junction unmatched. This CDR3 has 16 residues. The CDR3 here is CASSEYKGTANEKLFF. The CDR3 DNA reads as TGTGCCAGCAGTGAGTACAAGGGGACAGCTAATGAAAAACTGTTTTTT.

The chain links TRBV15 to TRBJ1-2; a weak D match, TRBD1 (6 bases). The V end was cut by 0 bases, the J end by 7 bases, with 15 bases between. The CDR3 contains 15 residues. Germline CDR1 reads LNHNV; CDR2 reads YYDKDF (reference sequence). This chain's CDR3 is CATSRDRNRDIGYTF. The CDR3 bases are TGTGCCACCAGCAGAGATCGTAACAGGGACATTGGCTACACCTTC.

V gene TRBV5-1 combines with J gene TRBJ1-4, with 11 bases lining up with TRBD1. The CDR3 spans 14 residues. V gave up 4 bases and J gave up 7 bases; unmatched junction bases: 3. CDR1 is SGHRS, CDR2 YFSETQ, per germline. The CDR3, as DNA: TGCGCCAGCAGCCAGGACAGGGGGCTTGAAAAACTGTTTTTT. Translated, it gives CASSQDRGLEKLFF.

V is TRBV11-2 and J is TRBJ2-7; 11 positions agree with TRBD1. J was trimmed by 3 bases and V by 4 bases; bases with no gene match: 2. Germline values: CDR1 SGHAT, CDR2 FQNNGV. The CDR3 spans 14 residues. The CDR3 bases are TGTGCCAGCAGCTGGGACAGGGGGGACTACGAGCAGTACTTC. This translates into CASSWDRGDYEQYF.

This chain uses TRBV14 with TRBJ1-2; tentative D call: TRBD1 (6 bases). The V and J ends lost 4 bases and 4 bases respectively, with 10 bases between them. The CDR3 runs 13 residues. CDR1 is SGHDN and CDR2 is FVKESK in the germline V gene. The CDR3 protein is CASSRDRPYGYTF. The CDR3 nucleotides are TGTGCCAGCAGCCGCGACAGGCCCTATGGCTACACCTTC.

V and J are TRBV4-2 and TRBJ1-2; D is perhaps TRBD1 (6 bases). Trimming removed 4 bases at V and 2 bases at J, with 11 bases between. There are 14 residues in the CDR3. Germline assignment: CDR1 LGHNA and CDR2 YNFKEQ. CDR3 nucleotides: TGTGCCAGCAGCCCAGGGGTGCAAAACTATGGCTACACCTTC. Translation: CASSPGVQNYGYTF.

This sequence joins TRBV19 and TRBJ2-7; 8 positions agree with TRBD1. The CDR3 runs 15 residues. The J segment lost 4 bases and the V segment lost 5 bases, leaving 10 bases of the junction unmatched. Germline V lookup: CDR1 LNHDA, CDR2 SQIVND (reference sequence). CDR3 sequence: CASSPRTGTTYEQYF. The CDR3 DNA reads TGTGCCAGTAGTCCCAGGACAGGGACAACGTACGAGCAGTACTTC.

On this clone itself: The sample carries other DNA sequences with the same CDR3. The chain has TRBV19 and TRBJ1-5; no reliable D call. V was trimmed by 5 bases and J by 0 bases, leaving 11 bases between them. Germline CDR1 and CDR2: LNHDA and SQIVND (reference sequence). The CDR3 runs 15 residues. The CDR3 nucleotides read TGTGCCAGTAGTTTCGGGAGGGATAGCAATCAGCCCCAGCATTTT. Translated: CASSFGRDSNQPQHF. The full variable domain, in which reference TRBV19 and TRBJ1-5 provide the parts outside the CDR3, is DGGITQSPKYLFRKEGQNVTLSCEQNLNHDAMYWYRQDPGQGLRLIYYSQIVNDFQKGDIAEGYSVSREKKESFPLTVTSAQKNPTAFYLCASSFGRDSNQPQHFGDGTRLSIL.